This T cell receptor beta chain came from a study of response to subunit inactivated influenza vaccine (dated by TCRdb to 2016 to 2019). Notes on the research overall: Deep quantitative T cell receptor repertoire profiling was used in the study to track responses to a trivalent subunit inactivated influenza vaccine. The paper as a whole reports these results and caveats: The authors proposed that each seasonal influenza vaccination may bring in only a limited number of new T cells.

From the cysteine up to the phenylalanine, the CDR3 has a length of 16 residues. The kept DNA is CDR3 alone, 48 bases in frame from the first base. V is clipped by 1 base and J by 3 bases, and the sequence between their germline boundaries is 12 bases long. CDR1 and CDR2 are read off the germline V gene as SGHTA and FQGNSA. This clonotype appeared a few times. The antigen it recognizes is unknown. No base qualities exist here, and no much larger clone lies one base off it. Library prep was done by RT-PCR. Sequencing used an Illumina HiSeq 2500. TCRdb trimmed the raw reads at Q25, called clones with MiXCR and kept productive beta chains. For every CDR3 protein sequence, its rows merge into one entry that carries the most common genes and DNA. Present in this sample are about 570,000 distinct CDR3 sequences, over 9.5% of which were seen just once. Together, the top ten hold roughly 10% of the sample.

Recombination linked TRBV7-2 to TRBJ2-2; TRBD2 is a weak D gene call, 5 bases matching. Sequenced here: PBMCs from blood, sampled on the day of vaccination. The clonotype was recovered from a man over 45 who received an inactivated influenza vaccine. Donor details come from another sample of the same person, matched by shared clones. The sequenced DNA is TGTGCCAGCAGCTTAGGGGGAACTAGGTACACCGGGGAGCTGTTTTTT. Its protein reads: CASSLGGTRYTGELFF.